These T cell receptor beta chains were read from a single sample in a study of CD8 T cells in ankylosing spondylitis. TCRdb re-analysed the 5' RACE reads in MiXCR, keeping a single row per CDR3 protein. The table records a few hundred thousand distinct CDR3 sequences, about a sixth of them present only once. Sequencing used blood, either unsorted or a sorted T cell fraction (not recorded which). These receptors were obtained from a male donor with ankylosing spondylitis or in good health (not recorded which). CDR3s include the opening cysteine and the closing phenylalanine or tryptophan. Each record gives: D gene, clone size, J gene, V gene, CDR3 DNA, CDR3 protein. The D gene is left open where the match is weak. Clone size is given for some rows only: seen once, a few or many times, or a class if the clone is expanded.

D gene: TRBD1; clone size: .; J gene: TRBJ2-7; V gene: TRBV7-2; CDR3 DNA: TGTGCCAGCAGCTTACCCAGGACAGGGGTCTCCTACGAGCAGTACTTC; CDR3 protein: CASSLPRTGVSYEQYF
D gene: .; clone size: .; J gene: TRBJ2-3; V gene: TRBV3-1; CDR3 DNA: TGTGCCAGCAGCCAAGGTTTACGGCTTGGGGCAGATACGCAGTATTTT; CDR3 protein: CASSQGLRLGADTQYF
D gene: .; clone size: .; J gene: TRBJ2-7; V gene: TRBV12-3/TRBV12-4; CDR3 DNA: TGTGCCAGCAGTTTAAACAGGTCCTACGAGCAGTACTTC; CDR3 protein: CASSLNRSYEQYF
D gene: .; clone size: .; J gene: TRBJ1-1; V gene: TRBV20-1; CDR3 DNA: TGCAGTGCTAGAGTATCGGGAAACACTGAAGCTTTCTTT; CDR3 protein: CSARVSGNTEAFF
D gene: .; clone size: few; J gene: TRBJ2-1; V gene: TRBV7-9; CDR3 DNA: TGTGCCAGCAGCTTAGCGGTCCCGGATGAGCAGTTCTTC; CDR3 protein: CASSLAVPDEQFF
D gene: .; clone size: many; J gene: TRBJ1-1; V gene: TRBV20-1; CDR3 DNA: TGCAGTGCTAGAGATATTAATGTCCTCACCCCGAACACTGAAGCTTTCTTT; CDR3 protein: CSARDINVLTPNTEAFF
D gene: .; clone size: .; J gene: TRBJ2-1; V gene: TRBV29-1; CDR3 DNA: TGCAGCGCCGACGACAACAGGGGAGGCAATGAGCAGTTCTTC; CDR3 protein: CSADDNRGGNEQFF
D gene: TRBD2; clone size: few; J gene: TRBJ2-1; V gene: TRBV13; CDR3 DNA: TGTGCCAGCAGCACGGGACTAGCGGCCAGCGGGGGGAATGAGCAGTTCTTC; CDR3 protein: CASSTGLAASGGNEQFF
D gene: .; clone size: few; J gene: TRBJ1-5; V gene: TRBV10-3; CDR3 DNA: TGTGCCATCCCTACTCAACGAGCCCGACAGCATAGCAATCAGCCCCAGCATTTT; CDR3 protein: CAIPTQRARQHSNQPQHF
D gene: .; clone size: .; J gene: TRBJ1-5; V gene: TRBV9; CDR3 DNA: TGTGCCAGCAGCGCCGGGCCTAGCAATCAGCCCCAGCATTTT; CDR3 protein: CASSAGPSNQPQHF
D gene: TRBD2; clone size: few; J gene: TRBJ2-2; V gene: TRBV29-1; CDR3 DNA: TGCAGCGGCGGGGGAACGAACACCGGGGAGCTGTTTTTT; CDR3 protein: CSGGGTNTGELFF
D gene: .; clone size: many; J gene: TRBJ2-3; V gene: TRBV12-3/TRBV12-4; CDR3 DNA: TGTGCCAGCAGTCAAAGAGATACGCAGTATTTT; CDR3 protein: CASSQRDTQYF
D gene: .; clone size: .; J gene: TRBJ2-5; V gene: TRBV13; CDR3 DNA: TGTGCCAGCAGCCATCACAGAAACCAAGAGACCCAGTACTTC; CDR3 protein: CASSHHRNQETQYF
D gene: .; clone size: few; J gene: TRBJ1-1; V gene: TRBV12-3/TRBV12-4; CDR3 DNA: TGTGCCAGCAGTTCCGGGGCAGGGAGGTATTTGAACACTGAAGCTTTCTTT; CDR3 protein: CASSSGAGRYLNTEAFF
D gene: TRBD2; clone size: few; J gene: TRBJ2-7; V gene: TRBV4-2; CDR3 DNA: TGTGCCAGCAGCCAAGATATTCCCGGGACTAGCGGATCCTACGAGCAGTACTTC; CDR3 protein: CASSQDIPGTSGSYEQYF
D gene: TRBD1; clone size: .; J gene: TRBJ2-7; V gene: TRBV29-1; CDR3 DNA: TGCAGCGCCTTCGACAGGGTATCCTACGAGCAGTACTTC; CDR3 protein: CSAFDRVSYEQYF
D gene: TRBD1; clone size: .; J gene: TRBJ2-3; V gene: TRBV7-9; CDR3 DNA: TGTGCCAGCGTGACCACAGGGGTGGACACAGATACGCAGTATTTT; CDR3 protein: CASVTTGVDTDTQYF
D gene: .; clone size: .; J gene: TRBJ2-1; V gene: TRBV9; CDR3 DNA: TGTGCCAGCAACGCGGGTACGGATGAGCAGTTCTTC; CDR3 protein: CASNAGTDEQFF
D gene: .; clone size: .; J gene: TRBJ2-1; V gene: TRBV20-1; CDR3 DNA: TGCAGCCAGACGGGGAGGTCCCACAATGAGCAGTTCTTC; CDR3 protein: CSQTGRSHNEQFF
D gene: TRBD2; clone size: .; J gene: TRBJ2-7; V gene: TRBV7-9; CDR3 DNA: TGTGCCAGCAGCGACCTAGCGGGAGTAGAGTACGAGCAGTACTTC; CDR3 protein: CASSDLAGVEYEQYF
D gene: .; clone size: many; J gene: TRBJ2-1; V gene: TRBV20-1; CDR3 DNA: TGCAGTGCTCCCGGGACACCGTACAATGAGCAGTTCTTC; CDR3 protein: CSAPGTPYNEQFF
D gene: .; clone size: many; J gene: TRBJ2-7; V gene: TRBV10-3; CDR3 DNA: TGTGCCACCAGGACCAGGGGCTCCTACGAGCAGTACTTC; CDR3 protein: CATRTRGSYEQYF
D gene: .; clone size: .; J gene: TRBJ2-3; V gene: TRBV5-6; CDR3 DNA: TGTGCCAGCAGCTTGGTCGACAACACAGATACGCAGTATTTT; CDR3 protein: CASSLVDNTDTQYF
D gene: TRBD1; clone size: .; J gene: TRBJ2-7; V gene: TRBV4-1; CDR3 DNA: TGCGCCAGCAGCCAAGTACCACAGGGGTCAGGCTACGAGCAGTACTTC; CDR3 protein: CASSQVPQGSGYEQYF
D gene: .; clone size: few; J gene: TRBJ1-1; V gene: TRBV7-8; CDR3 DNA: TGTGCCAGCAGCTTAGTTGAGGGGGACCCGAACACTGAAGCTTTCTTT; CDR3 protein: CASSLVEGDPNTEAFF
D gene: .; clone size: many; J gene: TRBJ2-5; V gene: TRBV9; CDR3 DNA: TGTGCCAGCAGCGTAGATGGTAGCGAGGAGACCCAGTACTTC; CDR3 protein: CASSVDGSEETQYF
D gene: .; clone size: once; J gene: TRBJ2-7; V gene: TRBV29-1; CDR3 DNA: TGCAGCGTTGAAGATGGCTGGTCCTGCGAGCAGTACTTC; CDR3 protein: CSVEDGWSCEQYF
D gene: .; clone size: few; J gene: TRBJ2-5; V gene: TRBV6-1; CDR3 DNA: TGTGCCAGCAGCGGGTTGTCGGTGACCCAGTACTTC; CDR3 protein: CASSGLSVTQYF
D gene: TRBD1; clone size: many; J gene: TRBJ2-5; V gene: TRBV4-1; CDR3 DNA: TGCGCCAGCAGCCAGACCGACAGGGGCAGTCGGGAGACCCAGTACTTC; CDR3 protein: CASSQTDRGSRETQYF
D gene: TRBD2; clone size: .; J gene: TRBJ2-2; V gene: TRBV11-2; CDR3 DNA: TGTGCCAGCAGCCCCGAGACTAGCGAAACCGGGGAGCTGTTTTTT; CDR3 protein: CASSPETSETGELFF
D gene: TRBD1; clone size: many; J gene: TRBJ2-7; V gene: TRBV5-1; CDR3 DNA: TGTGCCAGCAGTTCGGGACAGGGAGGCTACGAGCAGTACTTC; CDR3 protein: CASSSGQGGYEQYF
D gene: .; clone size: .; J gene: TRBJ1-1; V gene: TRBV11-2; CDR3 DNA: TGTGCCAGCAGCCCACGGGGGGCTCAATCCCTAGGCACTGAAGCTTTCTTT; CDR3 protein: CASSPRGAQSLGTEAFF
D gene: .; clone size: .; J gene: TRBJ2-5; V gene: TRBV20-1; CDR3 DNA: TGCAGTGCTAGAGATCCAGAGACTTCCCAAGAGACCCAGTACTTC; CDR3 protein: CSARDPETSQETQYF
D gene: .; clone size: .; J gene: TRBJ2-7; V gene: TRBV20-1; CDR3 DNA: TGCAGTGCTAGAGAGGGGCCCTCCTACGAGCAGTACTTC; CDR3 protein: CSAREGPSYEQYF
D gene: .; clone size: .; J gene: TRBJ2-7; V gene: TRBV9; CDR3 DNA: TGTGCCAGCAGCGCTGGCCCGAGCTCCTACGAGCAGTACTTC; CDR3 protein: CASSAGPSSYEQYF
D gene: .; clone size: .; J gene: TRBJ2-1; V gene: TRBV5-5; CDR3 DNA: TGTGCCAGCAGCGCCCTTTGGTCCTACAATGAGCAGTTCTTC; CDR3 protein: CASSALWSYNEQFF
D gene: .; clone size: few; J gene: TRBJ2-5; V gene: TRBV7-9; CDR3 DNA: TGTGCCAGCGCGAGGGAGACCCAGTACTTC; CDR3 protein: CASARETQYF